The source of this T cell receptor (beta chain) is a study of long-term antiretroviral therapy in people with HIV. Germline CDR1 SGHTA, CDR2 FQGTGA. Trimming took 6 bases from V and 9 from J, leaving 14 bases between them. This CDR3 region has 12 residues. Regarding this clone: Antigen specificity is unknown.

Running of the v3.0 immunoSEQ assay took place at survey level. Assay used: immunoSEQ multiplex PCR; TCRdb lists only in-frame clones, some missing. The repertoire holds approximately 32,000 clones, with about four fifths as singletons. General study findings and limits: Controls had broader CDR3 length ranges than HIV repertoires did. Whichever time point was examined, clones expanded before ART dominated the repertoire.

At minimum, one pre-ART and two post-ART PBMC samples were obtained from each donor. The V and J genes are TRBV7-3 and TRBJ1-1, with no clear D. This clonotype was obtained from a man younger than 35 with HIV. The sample consisted of unsorted PBMCs, taken 0.3 years after starting antiretroviral therapy. CDR3 coding DNA: TGTGCCAGCAGTTCCCCCGGGGAGAAAGCTTTCTTT. This codes for CASSSPGEKAFF.